These 9 T cell receptor beta chains share one sample of origin, sequenced in a study of cytomegalovirus exposure and HLA in healthy donors. The PCR made use of 60 Vbeta and 13 Jbeta primers. This table comes from immunoSEQ multiplex PCR, and its TCRdb copy is limited to in-frame clones, with some not included. Of around 170,000 clones in the sample, over 80% were seen once. Material: PBMCs. These receptors were taken from a man in his forties in good health and CMV-seropositive.

The rearrangement uses TRBV7-3 and TRBJ2-5, with 8 bases identical to TRBD1. CDR1 is SGHTA, CDR2 FQGTGA, per germline. Trimming cost V 5 bases and J 4 bases; bases outside gene matches: 9. There are 15 residues in the CDR3. For the CDR3, the DNA is TGTGCCAGCAGCCCAGGGGGCGCAGGTAGAGAGACCCAGTACTTC. Encoded protein: CASSPGGAGRETQYF.

The V gene is TRBV6-1, the J gene TRBJ2-3; TRBD2 might be the D (6 bases). The germline V gene has CDR1 MNHNS and CDR2 SASEGT. The CDR3 spans 13 residues. The V gene lost 4 bases and the J gene lost 5 bases, with 10 bases spanning the gap. The DNA for the CDR3 is TGTGCCAGCAGTGCGGGACTCGTAGATACGCAGTATTTT. Amino acid sequence: CASSAGLVDTQYF.

This chain uses TRBV6-4 with TRBJ1-2, with D possibly being TRBD1 (5 bases). There are 13 residues in the CDR3. The V end lost 2 bases, the J end lost 8 bases, and 12 bases lay between the germline ends. The germline V gene encodes CDR1 MRHNA and CDR2 SNTAGT. This CDR3 is CASSDRGAGGYTF. CDR3 sequence (DNA): TGTGCCAGCAGTGACAGGGGCGCGGGAGGCTACACCTTC.

The chain links TRBV7-2 to TRBJ2-5; TRBD2 matches at 8 bases. The germline V gene encodes CDR1 SGHTA and CDR2 FQGNSA. Unmatched junction bases numbered 4, after V lost 2 bases and J lost 5 bases. The CDR3 runs 14 residues. CDR3 region: CASSLSGGRETQYF. The CDR3 DNA reads TGTGCCAGCAGCTTAAGCGGGGGCCGGGAGACCCAGTACTTC.

J is TRBJ2-2 and V is TRBV7-8; D is perhaps TRBD1 (5 bases). This CDR3 comprises 15 residues. V lost 1 base and J 0 bases, leaving 6 bases between the germline ends. Germline loops: CDR1 SGHVS, CDR2 FQNEAQ. The chain's CDR3 is CASSLGTPNTGELFF. The DNA of the CDR3 is TGTGCCAGCAGCTTAGGGACACCGAACACCGGGGAGCTGTTTTTT.

The chain links TRBV4-1 to TRBJ2-7; D possibly corresponds to TRBD1 (6 bases). CDR1 MGHRA and CDR2 YSYEKL come from the germline V gene. Trimming cost V 11 bases and J 0 bases, with 17 bases left between them. This CDR3 is built from 14 residues. CDR3 region: CAAGRDISSYEQYF. The CDR3 region has the DNA TGCGCCGCGGGTAGGGACATTAGCTCCTACGAGCAGTACTTC.

V is TRBV2 and J is TRBJ2-2, with 13 bases aligning to TRBD2. This CDR3 contains 15 residues. V dropped 6 bases and J dropped 7; count of bases not matched to a gene: 5. Germline CDR1 is SNHLY and CDR2 is FYNNEI. CDR3 protein: CASSGLAGAGGELFF. CDR3 sequence (DNA): TGTGCCAGCAGCGGACTAGCGGGGGCCGGCGGGGAGCTGTTTTTT.

The chain uses TRBV7-2 and TRBJ2-1; D perhaps matches TRBD2 (5 bases). The CDR3 is 15 amino acids. Trimming left V 1 base short and J 0 bases short, with 7 bases between. In germline, CDR1 is SGHTA, CDR2 FQGNSA. In DNA, the CDR3 is TGTGCCAGCAGCTTAGTGGGGAGCTCCTACAATGAGCAGTTCTTC. Translation: CASSLVGSSYNEQFF.

This clone was detected only a few times. V usage is TRBV5-6 and J usage is TRBJ1-4; tentatively, D is TRBD1 (6 bases). Looked up from germline, CDR1 is SGHDT and CDR2 is YYEEEE. V was pared by 4 bases and J by 3 bases, with 7 bases between. The CDR3 is 13 amino acids. CDR3: CASSRTANEKLFF. CDR3 sequence (DNA): TGTGCCAGCAGCCGGACAGCTAATGAAAAACTGTTTTTT.